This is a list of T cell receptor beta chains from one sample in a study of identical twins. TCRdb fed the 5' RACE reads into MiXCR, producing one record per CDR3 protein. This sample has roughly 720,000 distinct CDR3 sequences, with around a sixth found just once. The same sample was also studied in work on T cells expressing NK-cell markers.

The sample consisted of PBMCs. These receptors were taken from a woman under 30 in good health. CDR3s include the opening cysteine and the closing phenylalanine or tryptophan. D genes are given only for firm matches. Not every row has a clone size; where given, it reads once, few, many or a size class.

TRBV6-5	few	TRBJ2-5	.	TGTGCCAGCAGTTACGGGGTGGCGGGATCGGCGTCCCAGTACTTC	CASSYGVAGSASQYF
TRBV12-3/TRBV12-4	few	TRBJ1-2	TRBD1	TGTGCCAGCAGATCGACAGGGAGCTATGGCTACACCTTC	CASRSTGSYGYTF
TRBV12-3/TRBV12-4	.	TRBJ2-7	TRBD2	TGTGCCAGCAGTGCAGCTAGCGGGGGACACTACGAGCAGTACTTC	CASSAASGGHYEQYF
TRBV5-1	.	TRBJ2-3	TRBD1	TGCGCCAGCAGCTTGCTTGGGCAGGGGGCTCGGGATACGCAGTATTTT	CASSLLGQGARDTQYF
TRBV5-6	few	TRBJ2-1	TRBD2	TGTGCCAGCAGCCTAACTAGCGGGAGTATCGGTGAGCAGTTCTTC	CASSLTSGSIGEQFF
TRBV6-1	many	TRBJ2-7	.	TGTGCCAGCAGGGGGACGGCCTCCTACGAGCAGTACTTC	CASRGTASYEQYF
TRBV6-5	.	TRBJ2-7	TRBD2	TGTGCCAGCAGTTACTCCGGACTAGCGGTAACCTACGAGCAGTACTTC	CASSYSGLAVTYEQYF
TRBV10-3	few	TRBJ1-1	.	TGTGCCATCCGGGACCCGAAGAACACTGAAGCTTTCTTT	CAIRDPKNTEAFF
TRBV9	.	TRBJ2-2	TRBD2	TGTGCCAGCAGCATAGCGGGGGGGCCGTCCGGGGAGCTGTTTTTT	CASSIAGGPSGELFF
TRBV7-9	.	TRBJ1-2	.	TGTGCCAGCAGCCATCTGGGGGTGAACTATGGCTACACCTTC	CASSHLGVNYGYTF
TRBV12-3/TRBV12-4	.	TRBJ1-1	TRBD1	TGTGCCAGCAGTTGGGGACAGGCCACTGAAGCTTTCTTT	CASSWGQATEAFF
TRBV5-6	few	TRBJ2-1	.	TGTGCCAGCAGCCGCTCCCCCGAAAATGAGCAGTTCTTC	CASSRSPENEQFF
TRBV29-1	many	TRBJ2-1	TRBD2	TGCAGCGGGGGAACTAGCGGTAACTTCTACAATGAGCAGTTCTTC	CSGGTSGNFYNEQFF
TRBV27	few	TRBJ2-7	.	TGTGCCAGCAGTACAGGCCCTTCGGGCTCCTACGAGCAGTACTTC	CASSTGPSGSYEQYF
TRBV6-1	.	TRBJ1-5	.	TGTGCCAGCAGCGCTGCTAGTCATCAGCCCCAGCATTTT	CASSAASHQPQHF
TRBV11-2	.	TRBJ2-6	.	TGTGCCAGCAGCACCCGGGACTTGATCGTCTCTGGGGCCAACGTCCTGACTTTC	CASSTRDLIVSGANVLTF
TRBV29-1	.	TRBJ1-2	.	TGCAGCGTTGGGACTAACTATGGCTACACCTTC	CSVGTNYGYTF
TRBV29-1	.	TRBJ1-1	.	TGCAGCACCGCGCGGGACACTGAAGCTTTCTTT	CSTARDTEAFF
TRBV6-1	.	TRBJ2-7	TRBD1	TGTGCCAGCAGAAGAGACAGGGCTAGCTCCTACGAGCAGTACTTC	CASRRDRASSYEQYF
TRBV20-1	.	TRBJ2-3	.	TGCAGTGCTAGACACCAGGGTAGCACCACGCAGTATTTT	CSARHQGSTTQYF
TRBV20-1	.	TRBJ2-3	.	TGCAGTGGAAGGAGCGGCCCAGGCACAGATACGCAGTATTTT	CSGRSGPGTDTQYF
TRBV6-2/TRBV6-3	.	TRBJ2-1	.	TGTGCCAGCACTCTGGCGGGCGTCTTTGGTGGGAGCAATGAGCAGTTCTTC	CASTLAGVFGGSNEQFF